The 11 T cell receptor beta chains reported below all come from one sample, sequenced in a study of T-cell memory formation after mild COVID-19. TCRdb called the 5' RACE reads again in MiXCR, with one record for every CDR3 protein. The sample has about 140,000 distinct CDR3 sequences, approximately 25% seen once. The sample comprised PBMCs or a T cell subset sorted from them (not recorded which). The receptor set was obtained from an adult woman who had mild COVID-19 (a few samples of this study predate the infection). Cell type and time point are not known.

Only a few counts were recorded for this clonotype. The genes are TRBV15 and TRBJ2-1; 7 positions match TRBD2. The germline V gene encodes CDR1 LNHNV and CDR2 YYDKDF (reference sequence). J lost 3 bases, V lost 1 base, and 3 bases had no gene match. The CDR3 runs to 15 residues. The CDR3 here is CATSRALADYNEQFF. CDR3 in DNA: TGTGCCACCAGCAGAGCCCTAGCGGACTACAATGAGCAGTTCTTC.

This clonotype was observed a few times. The chain recombines TRBV29-1 with TRBJ2-7; possible D gene TRBD2, 6 bases. The CDR3 runs 16 residues. Trimming left V 1 base short and J 6 bases short, with 22 bases between. The germline V gene encodes CDR1 SQVTM and CDR2 ANQGSEA. The CDR3 protein is CSVEGPVTSTIGEQYF. CDR3 nucleotide sequence: TGCAGCGTTGAAGGACCAGTGACTAGTACGATCGGCGAGCAGTACTTC.

This clonotype was observed at least ten times. The rearrangement links TRBV7-6 to TRBJ2-1; 10 bases align to TRBD2. The V segment lost 5 bases and the J segment 10 bases; nucleotides outside the gene matches: 2. This CDR3 spans 12 amino acids. Germline V gives CDR1 SGHVS, CDR2 FNYEAQ. The CDR3 sequence is CASSILAGEQFF. CDR3 bases: TGTGCCAGCAGCATACTAGCGGGGGAGCAGTTCTTC.

The V call is TRBV14, the J call TRBJ2-5; no definite D call. The V end lost 0 bases, the J end lost 1 base, and 12 bases lay between the germline ends. CDR1 SGHDN and CDR2 FVKESK come from the germline V gene. CDR3 length: 16 residues. This CDR3 is CASSQEMEGPQETQYF. The CDR3 coding sequence is TGTGCCAGCAGCCAAGAAATGGAAGGACCCCAAGAGACCCAGTACTTC.

This clonotype has a handful of counts. The V call is TRBV4-3, the J call TRBJ2-2; D is ambiguous. Germline CDR1 reads LGHNA; CDR2 reads YSLEER. V gave up 0 bases and J gave up 4 bases, with 12 bases separating them. The CDR3 has 16 residues. The CDR3: CASSQEIMAATGELFF. The CDR3 coding sequence is TGCGCCAGCAGCCAAGAGATAATGGCGGCCACCGGGGAGCTGTTTTTT.

This clonotype was observed a handful of times. V and J are TRBV19 and TRBJ2-7, with 9 positions matching TRBD1. With V trimmed by 5 bases and J by 2 bases, 4 bases remained unmatched. The CDR3 sequence is 14 residues long. CDR1 LNHDA and CDR2 SQIVND come from the germline V gene (reference sequence). The CDR3 DNA sequence: TGTGCCAGTAGTGCCGGGACAGGGACCTACGAGCAGTACTTC. Translated: CASSAGTGTYEQYF. Full variable domain (rest looked up from reference TRBV19 and TRBJ2-7): DGGITQSPKYLFRKEGQNVTLSCEQNLNHDAMYWYRQDPGQGLRLIYYSQIVNDFQKGDIAEGYSVSREKKESFPLTVTSAQKNPTAFYLCASSAGTGTYEQYFGPGTRLTVT.

This clonotype was seen more than once but under ten times. V usage is TRBV4-1 and J usage is TRBJ1-4, with unresolved D. The CDR3 spans 14 residues. Trimming cost V 1 base and J 7 bases, with 10 bases left between them. The germline V gene has CDR1 MGHRA and CDR2 YSYEKL. The CDR3 loop is CASSQGRTSEKLFF. The CDR3, as DNA: TGCGCCAGCAGCCAAGGGAGGACTTCTGAAAAACTGTTTTTT.

The chain links TRBV24-1 to TRBJ1-2; unclear D gene. Germline V gene data show CDR1 as KGHDR and CDR2 as SFDVKD. This CDR3 region has 14 residues. Trimming pared 2 bases from V and 6 bases from J, leaving 12 bases between. The CDR3 nucleotides read TGTGCCACCAGTGATTGGGCCTCGAGGGATGGCTACACCTTC. Encoded protein: CATSDWASRDGYTF.

The sample holds a few counts of this clonotype. The V gene is TRBV9, the J gene TRBJ2-1; D may be TRBD2 (6 bases). This CDR3 is built from 14 residues. Germline values: CDR1 SGDLS, CDR2 YYNGEE. V was cut by 1 base and J by 6 bases, with 11 bases left in between. Written as DNA, the CDR3 is TGTGCCAGCAGCGTAATCGGGACTTTCAATGAGCAGTTCTTC. Translating it yields CASSVIGTFNEQFF.

V gene TRBV7-3 combines with J gene TRBJ2-1, with D tentatively TRBD2 (5 bases). CDR3 length: 16 residues. The V end lost 5 bases, the J end lost 0 bases, and 14 bases lay between the germline ends. The V gene's germline CDR1 is SGHTA and CDR2 FQGTGA. CDR3 DNA sequence: TGTGCCAGCAGCCCCCTAGGGAGTTTCTCCTACAATGAGCAGTTCTTC. Translated, it gives CASSPLGSFSYNEQFF.

The rearrangement links TRBV7-9 to TRBJ2-4; TRBD1 matches 9 bases. The CDR3 totals 14 residues. Germline V gene sequence: CDR1 SEHNR, CDR2 FQNEAQ (reference sequence). With 5 bases clipped from V and 7 bases from J, the junction kept 6 bases outside the gene matches. CDR3 coding DNA: TGTGCCAGCAGCCGCGGACAGGGGATCAACATTCAGTACTTC. Protein product: CASSRGQGINIQYF.